This TCR beta chain was sequenced in a study of blood T cell repertoires in COVID-19. Study information: The United States, Italy and Spain provided the acute and convalescent COVID-19 samples. The cDNA or gDNA used as material had been derived from T cells, B-cell-depleted T cells, or PBMCs.

In the original processing: Cell counts per sample came from amplifying reference gene primers. Generated by immunoSEQ multiplex PCR, the TCRdb table keeps only in-frame clones and is missing some. V and J calls and clone size are given by that table; D and trimming were obtained from the DNA. The sample contains 200,000 or so clones, over 70% of which appear only once. The clonotype was recovered from a man in his fifties or sixties with active or convalescent COVID-19. Sequenced sample: peripheral blood.

The CDR3 is CASSPGARRQPQHF. CDR3 DNA: TGTGCCAGTAGTCCAGGGGCTAGACGTCAGCCCCAGCATTTT. The V call is TRBV19, the J call TRBJ1-5, with TRBD1 as a possible D gene (6 bases). CDR1 and CDR2 (germline): LNHDA, SQIVND (reference sequence). V dropped 5 bases and J dropped 6 bases, with 14 bases sitting between them. There are 14 residues in the CDR3.